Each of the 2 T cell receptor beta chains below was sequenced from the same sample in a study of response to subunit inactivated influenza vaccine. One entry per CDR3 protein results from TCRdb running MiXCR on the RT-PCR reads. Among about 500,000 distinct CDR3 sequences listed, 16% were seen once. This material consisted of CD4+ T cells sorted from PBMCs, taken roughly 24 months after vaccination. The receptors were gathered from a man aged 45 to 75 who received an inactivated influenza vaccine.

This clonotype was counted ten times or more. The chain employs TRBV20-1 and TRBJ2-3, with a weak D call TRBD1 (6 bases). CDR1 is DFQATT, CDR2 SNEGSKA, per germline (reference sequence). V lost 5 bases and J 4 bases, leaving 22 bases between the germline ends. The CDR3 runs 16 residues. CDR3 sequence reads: CSASNPTGGPADTQYF. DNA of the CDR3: TGCAGTGCTTCTAACCCGACAGGCGGCCCAGCAGATACGCAGTATTTT.

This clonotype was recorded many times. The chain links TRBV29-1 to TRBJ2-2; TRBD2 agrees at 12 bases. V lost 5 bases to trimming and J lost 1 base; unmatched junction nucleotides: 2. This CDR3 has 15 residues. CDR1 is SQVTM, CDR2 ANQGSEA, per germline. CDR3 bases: TGCAGCGTTACACTAGCGGGGGGGAACACCGGGGAGCTGTTTTTT. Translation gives CSVTLAGGNTGELFF.